This entry lists 32 T cell receptor beta chains sequenced from one sample in a study of blood T cell repertoires in COVID-19. Here immunoSEQ multiplex PCR was the method, and the copy in TCRdb shows in-frame clones only, minus some. The table includes about 190,000 clones, less than 80% detected once. The material sequenced was peripheral blood. These receptors came from a man in his forties or fifties who had recovered from COVID-19.

Turning to this clone: The sample has other DNA sequences that encode this CDR3 too. The V and J genes are TRBV18 and TRBJ2-1; D gene uncertain. The germline V and J ends were trimmed by 1 base and 5 bases, with 6 bases remaining between them. The CDR3 has 13 residues. The germline V gene has CDR1 KGHSH and CDR2 LQKENI. The CDR3 reads CASSPRQNNEQFF. CDR3 nucleotide sequence: TGTGCCAGCTCACCACGGCAGAACAATGAGCAGTTCTTC. The whole variable domain, filled in from reference TRBV18 and TRBJ2-1, reads NAGVMQNPRHLVRRRGQEARLRCSPMKGHSHVYWYRQLPEEGLKFMVYLQKENIIDESGMPKERFSAEFPKEGPSILRIQQVVRGDSAAYFCASSPRQNNEQFFGPGTRLTVL.

Only one count was recorded for this clone. V is TRBV7-3 and J is TRBJ1-1; D unresolved. The germline V gene encodes CDR1 SGHTA and CDR2 FQGTGA. The V end was cut by 2 bases, the J end by 3 bases, with 10 bases between. The CDR3 is 14 amino acids. The CDR3 loop is CASSLSGWDTEAFF. For the CDR3, the DNA is TGTGCCAGCAGCTTATCCGGGTGGGACACTGAAGCTTTCTTT.

This clone is a singleton in its sample. V gene TRBV6-5 combines with J gene TRBJ1-1; unclear D gene. CDR1 is MNHEY, CDR2 SVGAGI, per germline. This CDR3 is 15 amino acids long. V was shortened by 7 bases and J by 0 bases, with 15 bases between the two germline ends. The CDR3 DNA follows: TGTGCCAGCAAACAGTGGAGGAACATGAACACTGAAGCTTTCTTT. Amino acid sequence: CASKQWRNMNTEAFF.

The chain combines TRBV19 with TRBJ2-7; tentative D call: TRBD2 (6 bases). The CDR3 is 15 residues long. V was clipped by 3 bases and J by 2 bases, with 14 bases between them. Germline CDR1 LNHDA, CDR2 SQIVND (reference sequence). CDR3 in amino acids: CASSIGGVGTYEQYF. The CDR3 DNA reads TGTGCCAGTAGTATTGGAGGGGTCGGAACCTACGAGCAGTACTTC.

This clone was picked up one time. The genes are TRBV9 and TRBJ1-3, with no clear D. The germline V gene has CDR1 SGDLS and CDR2 YYNGEE. The CDR3 consists of 14 residues. The V end lost 3 bases, the J end lost 1 base, and 8 bases lay between the germline ends. Here the CDR3 reads CASSEQLSGNTIYF. CDR3 nucleotide sequence: TGTGCCAGCAGCGAACAGCTTTCTGGAAACACCATATATTTT. The variable domain in full, completed from reference TRBV9 and TRBJ1-3, reads DSGVTQTPKHLITATGQRVTLRCSPRSGDLSVYWYQQSLDQGLQFLIQYYNGEERAKGNILERFSAQQFPDLHSELNLSSLELGDSALYFCASSEQLSGNTIYFGEGSWLTVV.

V and J are TRBV7-2 and TRBJ2-7; TRBD2 is a possible D gene (5 bases). CDR3 length: 13 amino acids. Germline V gene lookup returns CDR1 SGHTA and CDR2 FQGNSA. The V gene lost 2 bases and the J gene lost 3 bases, with 8 bases spanning the gap. The CDR3 reads CASSLSSGYEQYF. In nucleotides, the CDR3 is TGTGCCAGCAGCTTATCGAGCGGCTACGAGCAGTACTTC. Variable domain in full (rest from reference TRBV7-2 and TRBJ2-7): GAGVSQSPSNKVTEKGKDVELRCDPISGHTALYWYRQSLGQGLEFLIYFQGNSAPDKSGLPSDRFSAERTGGSVSTLTIQRTQQEDSAVYLCASSLSSGYEQYFGPGTRLTVT.

The CDR3 is CASSEALGTGGAQPQHF. The CDR3 DNA follows: TGTGCCAGCAGTGAAGCGCTCGGGACAGGGGGAGCTCAGCCCCAGCATTTT. The chain combines TRBV6-1 with TRBJ1-5; TRBD1 matches 11 bases. The CDR3 is 17 residues long. Trimming at V came to 0 bases and at J to 6 bases, leaving 7 bases not matched to a gene. Looked up from germline, CDR1 is MNHNS and CDR2 is SASEGT.

This clone was seen a handful of times. V is TRBV27 and J is TRBJ2-3; D is ambiguous. Germline V CDR1 and CDR2: MNHEY, SMNVEV (reference sequence). This CDR3 has 12 residues. V lost 8 bases and J lost 7, with 13 bases in between. CDR3 nucleotide sequence: TGTGCCAGCGGCCGTAGCACTCATACGCAGTATTTT. Translation gives CASGRSTHTQYF.

The chain has TRBV19 and TRBJ1-1; TRBD1 matches at 8 bases. There are 13 residues in the CDR3. The ends lost 5 bases at V and 4 bases at J; junction bases unmatched: 3. CDR1 is LNHDA and CDR2 is SQIVND in the germline V gene (reference sequence). The CDR3 is CASSPQGATEAFF. CDR3 in DNA: TGTGCCAGTAGTCCGCAGGGGGCCACTGAAGCTTTCTTT.

The CDR3 region is CASSQGQEGNTIYF. The CDR3 DNA reads TGTGCCAGCAGCCAAGGACAGGAAGGAAACACCATATATTTT. The chain has TRBV6-5 and TRBJ1-3; 7 nucleotides match TRBD1. The CDR3 is made up of 14 amino acids. The germline V gene has CDR1 MNHEY and CDR2 SVGAGI. With 6 bases clipped from V and 4 bases from J, the junction kept 6 bases outside the gene matches.

In this sample, this clone turned up a few times. The chain joins TRBV28 to TRBJ2-6; TRBD1 is a possible D gene (6 bases). Germline CDR1 is MDHEN and CDR2 is SYDVKM. The CDR3 spans 16 residues. Trimming cost V 6 bases and J 0 bases, with 12 bases left between them. CDR3 loop: CASRATGLSGANVLTF. The DNA for the CDR3 is TGTGCCAGCAGGGCCACAGGGCTCTCTGGGGCCAACGTCCTGACTTTC.

Here the CDR3 reads CSGYRGPGTEAFF. The CDR3 region has the DNA TGCAGCGGCTACAGGGGGCCGGGCACTGAAGCTTTCTTT. This chain joins TRBV29-1 and TRBJ1-1, with 9 bases identical to TRBD1. The CDR3 runs to 13 residues. Germline CDR1 is SQVTM and CDR2 is ANQGSEA. Losses at the gene ends were 7 bases for V and 4 bases for J; bases not matched to a gene: 7.

V is TRBV10-1 and J is TRBJ2-1; 8 bases line up with TRBD2. There are 15 residues in the CDR3. V gave up 3 bases and J gave up 4 bases; unmatched junction bases: 5. CDR1 is WNHNN and CDR2 is SYGVQD in the germline V gene (reference sequence). The CDR3 protein is CASSEGAGAYNEQFF. As DNA, the CDR3 is TGCGCCAGCAGTGAAGGAGCGGGAGCTTACAATGAGCAGTTCTTC.

The rearrangement uses TRBV28 and TRBJ1-2; D perhaps matches TRBD1 (5 bases). Trimming left V 6 bases short and J 5 bases short, with 19 bases between. The CDR3 runs 15 residues. The germline CDR1 and CDR2 sequences are MDHEN and SYDVKM. CDR3 protein: CASRTAGVGIYGYTF. The CDR3 DNA reads TGTGCCAGCAGGACAGCGGGCGTCGGAATTTATGGCTACACCTTC.

The V call is TRBV30, the J call TRBJ2-2; D not resolved. CDR3 length equals 15 residues. The V gene's germline CDR1 is GTSNPN and CDR2 SVGIG (reference sequence). Trimming left V 2 bases short and J 5 bases short, with 15 bases between. CDR3 loop: CAWSLTVDHTGELFF. CDR3 DNA: TGTGCCTGGAGTTTGACTGTAGATCATACCGGGGAGCTGTTTTTT.

The J gene is TRBJ1-4, the V gene TRBV19; weak D call: TRBD1 (5 bases). This CDR3 is built from 15 residues. V shed 2 bases and J shed 7 bases, with 14 bases lying between them. CDR1 is LNHDA and CDR2 is SQIVND in the germline V gene (reference sequence). The CDR3 spells CASSISGQGGEKLFF. The CDR3 bases are TGTGCCAGTAGTATATCAGGCCAGGGCGGTGAAAAACTGTTTTTT.

V is TRBV13 and J is TRBJ2-1; the D gene is possibly TRBD2 (6 bases). Germline V gene lookup returns CDR1 PRHDT and CDR2 FYEKMQ (reference sequence). V was trimmed by 5 bases and J by 1 base, leaving 12 bases between them. The CDR3 is made up of 15 amino acids. CDR3 coding DNA: TGTGCCAGCAGCCCCCGGGGGAGGTCCTACAATGAGCAGTTCTTC. As protein: CASSPRGRSYNEQFF.

The chain recombines TRBV24-1 with TRBJ2-3; D is uncertain. This CDR3 comprises 14 residues. The germline gives CDR1 KGHDR, CDR2 SFDVKD. V lost 3 bases and J 6 bases, leaving 12 bases between the germline ends. This CDR3 reads CATSDSPTQDTQYF. The DNA for the CDR3 is TGTGCCACCAGTGATAGCCCAACACAGGATACGCAGTATTTT.

In this sample, this clone turned up once. V gene TRBV3-1 (or the pseudogene TRBV3-2) combines with J gene TRBJ1-5; TRBD1 is a possible D gene (5 bases). This CDR3 region has 17 residues. Trimming stripped 1 base from V and 0 bases from J, with 13 bases between. Germline-derived CDR1 and CDR2 are LGHDT and YNNKEL (reference sequence). The CDR3 is CASSQGMGGTSNQPQHF. CDR3 nucleotides: TGTGCCAGCAGCCAAGGCATGGGGGGGACTAGCAATCAGCCCCAGCATTTT.

This chain uses TRBV7-9 with TRBJ1-3; 11 bases map to TRBD1. Germline V gene lookup returns CDR1 SEHNR and CDR2 FQNEAQ (reference sequence). This CDR3 is 16 amino acids long. Trimming took 5 bases from V and 0 from J; bases not matched to a gene: 3. The CDR3 reads CASSPGTGGSGNTIYF. The CDR3 DNA is TGTGCCAGCAGCCCCGGGACAGGGGGCTCTGGAAACACCATATATTTT.

The gene calls are TRBV19 and TRBJ2-7; 8 nucleotides line up with TRBD1. V lost 3 bases, J lost 0 bases, and 7 bases stayed unmatched. CDR1 is LNHDA, CDR2 SQIVND, per germline (reference sequence). CDR3 length: 16 residues. CDR3 nucleotide sequence: TGTGCCAGTAGTATTCCGAGGACAGGGAGCTCCTACGAGCAGTACTTC. It codes for CASSIPRTGSSYEQYF.

The CDR3 region has the DNA TGCGCCAGCAGCCAAGTTCCCCTTCTAGCGGGAGTCGGGTCCGGGGAGCTGTTTTTT. Translating gives CASSQVPLLAGVGSGELFF. The rearrangement joins TRBV4-1 to TRBJ2-2; 10 nucleotides line up with TRBD2. Germline-derived CDR1 and CDR2 are MGHRA and YSYEKL. This CDR3 region has 19 residues. Unmatched junction bases numbered 14, after V lost 1 base and J lost 6 bases.

This chain links TRBV5-1 with TRBJ2-3, with 8 nucleotides matching TRBD2. Germline loops: CDR1 SGHRS, CDR2 YFSETQ. V was clipped by 4 bases and J by 4 bases; unmatched bases: 5. This CDR3 is built from 14 residues. DNA of the CDR3: TGCGCCAGCAGCGGAGCGGGAGTTGCAGATACGCAGTATTTT. Its protein product is CASSGAGVADTQYF.

The rearrangement links TRBV10-1 to TRBJ2-1; TRBD1 matches 8 bases. Germline trimming cut 10 bases from V and 0 bases from J; bases unmatched to any gene: 11. Germline CDR1 WNHNN, CDR2 SYGVQD (reference sequence). This CDR3 spans 16 amino acids. The CDR3 spells CANFRLRGPSYNEQFF. The DNA for the CDR3 is TGCGCCAACTTTCGCCTCAGGGGGCCCTCCTACAATGAGCAGTTCTTC.

The chain has TRBV7-9 and TRBJ1-5, with D tentatively TRBD1 (6 bases). V was trimmed by 5 bases and J by 4 bases, leaving 9 bases between them. Germline CDR1 and CDR2: SEHNR and FQNEAQ (reference sequence). The CDR3 runs to 13 residues. Here the CDR3 DNA reads TGTGCCAGCAGCCGGACAGATAATCAGCCCCAGCATTTT. Encoded protein: CASSRTDNQPQHF.

The gene calls are TRBV6-6 and TRBJ2-7; 14 nucleotides align to TRBD2. The CDR3 length is 14 residues. J gave up 5 bases and V 8 bases, and 5 bases lay outside the gene matches. Germline CDR1 MNHNY, CDR2 SVGAGI (reference sequence). This CDR3 reads CASRGLAGGNEQYF. The CDR3 bases are TGTGCCAGCCGAGGACTAGCGGGAGGAAACGAGCAGTACTTC.

The V call is TRBV19, the J call TRBJ1-5, with D maybe TRBD1 (5 bases). The germline V gene has CDR1 LNHDA and CDR2 SQIVND (reference sequence). Deletions cut 3 bases from V and 1 base from J, with 16 bases between. There are 17 residues in the CDR3. The CDR3 nucleotides read TGTGCCAGTAGTATTCCTCAAGGCAGGGTCAGCAATCAGCCCCAGCATTTT. Translated: CASSIPQGRVSNQPQHF.

In this sample, this clone turned up once. The V call is TRBV6-6, the J call TRBJ2-7; D is perhaps TRBD1 (6 bases). Trimming took off 2 bases at V and 4 bases at J, with 12 bases between the two ends. CDR1 and CDR2 (germline): MNHNY, SVGAGI (reference sequence). This CDR3 comprises 14 residues. In DNA, the CDR3 is TGTGCCAGCAGTTACCGCCAAACAGGGTACGAGCAGTACTTC. The encoded protein is CASSYRQTGYEQYF.

The DNA of the CDR3 is TGTGCCAGTCACCGGACTAGCGGGCCCCAAGAGACCCAGTACTTC. This sequence encodes CASHRTSGPQETQYF. The chain employs TRBV19 and TRBJ2-5, with 11 bases identical to TRBD2. From germline, CDR1 is LNHDA and CDR2 SQIVND (reference sequence). The CDR3 covers 15 residues. V lost 8 bases to trimming and J lost 1 base; unmatched junction nucleotides: 6.

This chain links TRBV19 with TRBJ2-1, with 14 bases matching TRBD2. Germline CDR1 is LNHDA and CDR2 is SQIVND (reference sequence). The ends lost 5 bases at V and 9 bases at J; junction bases unmatched: 9. The CDR3 runs to 16 residues. CDR3 sequence (DNA): TGTGCCAGTAGTCTGACTAGCGGGAGGGCTTTAGGTGAGCAGTTCTTC. Encoded protein: CASSLTSGRALGEQFF.

The chain links TRBV7-9 to TRBJ2-1; D uncertain. V dropped 5 bases and J dropped 7 bases, with 12 bases sitting between them. Germline values: CDR1 SEHNR, CDR2 FQNEAQ (reference sequence). The CDR3 contains 13 residues. The DNA of the CDR3 is TGTGCCAGCAGCCAATTCTCTCGGAATGAGCAGTTCTTC. It specifies CASSQFSRNEQFF.

V is TRBV28 and J is TRBJ1-6; weak D call: TRBD1 (5 bases). The germline V gene has CDR1 MDHEN and CDR2 SYDVKM. The CDR3 consists of 13 residues. The V gene lost 7 bases and the J gene lost 15 bases, with 19 bases spanning the gap. CDR3 in amino acids: CASTLTGRGVLHF. In DNA form, the CDR3 reads TGTGCCAGCACCCTAACCGGACGGGGGGTCCTCCACTTT.